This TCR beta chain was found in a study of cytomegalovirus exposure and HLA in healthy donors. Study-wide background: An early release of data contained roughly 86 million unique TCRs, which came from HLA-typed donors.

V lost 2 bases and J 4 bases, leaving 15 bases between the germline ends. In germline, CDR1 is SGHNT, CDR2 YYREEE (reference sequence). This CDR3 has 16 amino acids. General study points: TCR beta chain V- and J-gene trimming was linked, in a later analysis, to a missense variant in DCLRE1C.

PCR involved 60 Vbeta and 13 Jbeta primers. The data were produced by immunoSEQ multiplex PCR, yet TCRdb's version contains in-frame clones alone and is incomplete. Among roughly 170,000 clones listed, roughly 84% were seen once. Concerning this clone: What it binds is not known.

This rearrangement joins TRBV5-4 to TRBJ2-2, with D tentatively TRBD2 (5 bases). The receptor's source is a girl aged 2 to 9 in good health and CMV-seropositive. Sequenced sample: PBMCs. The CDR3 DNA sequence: TGTGCCAGCAGCTTCGGGGTAGAGGGTGTCACCGGGGAGCTGTTTTTT. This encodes CASSFGVEGVTGELFF.